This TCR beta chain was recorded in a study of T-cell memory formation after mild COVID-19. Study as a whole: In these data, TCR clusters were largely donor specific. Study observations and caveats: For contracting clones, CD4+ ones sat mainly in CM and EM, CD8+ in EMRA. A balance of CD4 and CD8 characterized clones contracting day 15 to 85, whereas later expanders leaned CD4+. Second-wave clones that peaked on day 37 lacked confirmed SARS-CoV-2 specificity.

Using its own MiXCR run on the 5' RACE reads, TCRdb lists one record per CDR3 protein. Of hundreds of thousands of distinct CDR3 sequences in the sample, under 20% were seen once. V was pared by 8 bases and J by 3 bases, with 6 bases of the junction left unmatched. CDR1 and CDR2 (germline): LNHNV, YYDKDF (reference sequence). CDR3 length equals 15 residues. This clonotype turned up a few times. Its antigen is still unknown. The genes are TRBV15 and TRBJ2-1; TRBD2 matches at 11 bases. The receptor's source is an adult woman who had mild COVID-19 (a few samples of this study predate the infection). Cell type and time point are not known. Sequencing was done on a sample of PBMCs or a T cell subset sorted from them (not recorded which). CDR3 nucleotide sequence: TGTGCCACCTGCTCTAGCGGGGGGTTCTACAATGAGCAGTTCTTC. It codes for CATCSSGGFYNEQFF. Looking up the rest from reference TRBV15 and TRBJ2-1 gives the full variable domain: DAMVIQNPRYQVTQFGKPVTLSCSQTLNHNVMYWYQQKSSQAPKLLFHYYDKDFNNEADTPDNFQSRRPNTSFCFLDIRSPGLGDTAMYLCATCSSGGFYNEQFFGPGTRLTVL.